The clone carrying this T cell receptor beta chain came up a few times. This entry belongs to a study of molecular identifiers for immune sequencing clone quantification. TCRdb reanalysed the PCR reads using MiXCR and keeps one entry per CDR3 protein. Among hundreds of thousands of distinct CDR3 sequences listed, 25% were seen once. Germline V lookup: CDR1 SEHNR, CDR2 FQNEAQ (reference sequence). Trimming removed 0 bases from V and 0 bases from J, with 14 bases in between. The CDR3 totals 17 residues. The chain is built from TRBV7-9 and TRBJ1-1; D not resolved. The sequence was obtained from a human donor in good health. Some libraries in this study had Jurkat cell RNA spiked in. The sequenced material came from naive CD8+ T cells from blood, with Jurkat cell RNA spiked in. Subset noted: FACS-sorted CD8+CD4-CCR7+CD45RA+ naive T cells. As DNA, the CDR3 is TGTGCCAGCAGCTTAGCGCCCGGCAGTGGCATGAACACTGAAGCTTTCTTT. Translation gives CASSLAPGSGMNTEAFF.